The 23 T cell receptor beta chains below were found in one sample sequenced in a study of T cells in Graves' hyperthyroidism and ophthalmopathy. RNA transcripts provided the source from which TCR beta CDR3 regions were amplified. During a first-round RT-PCR of the TCR CDR3, the HTBI primer set was used. TCRdb passed the multiplex PCR reads through MiXCR, listing each CDR3 protein once. The sample consists of roughly 840,000 distinct CDR3 sequences, around 38% of them appearing once. Sequencing input: blood. All receptors derive from a man aged 18-30 years with Graves' hyperthyroidism.

The gene calls are TRBV7-9 and TRBJ1-3; weak D call: TRBD1 (5 bases). The germline V gene encodes CDR1 SEHNR and CDR2 FQNEAQ (reference sequence). The CDR3 contains 16 residues. V was clipped by 5 bases and J by 0 bases, with 14 bases between them. In nucleotides, the CDR3 is TGTGCCAGCAGCCAAGATCGGGGGGGCTCTGGAAACACCATATATTTT. Its translation is CASSQDRGGSGNTIYF.

The chain recombines TRBV25-1 with TRBJ1-2; D is unclear. This CDR3 has 14 amino acids. Trimming left V 4 bases short and J 2 bases short, with 11 bases between. Looked up from germline, CDR1 is MGHDK and CDR2 is SYGVNS. CDR3 coding DNA: TGTGCCAGCAGTGTTCCGGGAAAGAACTATGGCTACACCTTC. Protein product: CASSVPGKNYGYTF.

Points on this clonotype: Being one base from a much bigger clone, this may be a read error. The chain is built from TRBV12-3 or TRBV12-4 and TRBJ1-1, with 8 bases aligning to TRBD1. The CDR3 extends over 14 amino acids. The junction had 4 bases not matched to a gene; V was cut back by 5 bases and J by 2 bases. The chain's CDR3 is CASSPTGDNTEAFF. CDR3 DNA sequence: TGTGCCAGCAGTCCGACAGGGGACAACACTGAAGCTTTCTTT.

This clonotype was picked up a small number of times. V gene TRBV20-1 combines with J gene TRBJ1-1; tentative D call: TRBD1 (6 bases). The CDR3 has 14 residues. From germline, CDR1 is DFQATT and CDR2 SNEGSKA (reference sequence). V dropped 6 bases and J dropped 2 bases, with 16 bases sitting between them. CDR3 DNA sequence: TGCAGTGCAGGAGGGGGGCTCGGAAACACTGAAGCTTTCTTT. Encoded protein: CSAGGGLGNTEAFF.

This chain connects TRBV5-1 to TRBJ2-7; a weak D match, TRBD2 (6 bases). The J call is uncertain, as TRBJ2-1 better fits the DNA end. The CDR3 length is 13 residues. Germline-derived CDR1 and CDR2 are SGHRS and YFSETQ. The CDR3 sequence is CASSPTSYDEQFF. CDR3 sequence (DNA): TGCGCCAGCAGCCCGACTAGTTACGATGAGCAGTTCTTC.

The chain joins TRBV7-9 to TRBJ1-1, with D possibly being TRBD1 (5 bases). V lost 6 bases and J 1 base, leaving 12 bases between the germline ends. CDR3 size: 14 residues. CDR1 is SEHNR, CDR2 FQNEAQ, per germline (reference sequence). The CDR3 region has the DNA TGTGCCAGCAGTTTTTTAGGGGCGAACACTGAAGCTTTCTTT. Translating it yields CASSFLGANTEAFF.

Comments on this clonotype: Mismatch with germline at one junction end may stem from a read error. The rearrangement links TRBV15 to TRBJ1-4; 8 bases are a match to TRBD1. CDR1 and CDR2 from the germline V gene are LNHNV and YYDKDF (reference sequence). The CDR3 contains 13 residues. CDR3: CATTAGGYSKLIF. The CDR3, as DNA: TGTGCCACCACAGCAGGGGGCTATAGCAAACTGATTTTT.

The rearrangement links TRBV10-3 to TRBJ1-1; D gene ambiguous. V gave up 10 bases and J gave up 0 bases, with 12 bases separating them. CDR1 is ENHRY, CDR2 SYGVKD, per germline. This CDR3 has 13 amino acids. CDR3 coding DNA: TGTGCCAGCAGAGCCGCTGTGAACACTGAAGCTTTCTTT. Its protein is CASRAAVNTEAFF.

The rearrangement joins TRBV20-1 to TRBJ1-6, with 11 positions matching TRBD1. The CDR3 is 15 residues long. Germline V gene sequence: CDR1 DFQATT, CDR2 SNEGSKA (reference sequence). The trim removed 1 base at V and 5 bases at J, leaving 1 base unmatched. The CDR3 here is CSARAGQGDNSPLHF. In DNA form, the CDR3 reads TGCAGTGCTAGAGCGGGACAGGGGGATAATTCACCCCTCCACTTT.

At least ten counts were recorded for this clonotype. The chain recombines TRBV20-1 with TRBJ1-2; 7 bases map to TRBD1. This CDR3 is 14 amino acids long. Germline assignment: CDR1 DFQATT and CDR2 SNEGSKA (reference sequence). V was clipped by 2 bases and J by 2 bases; unmatched bases: 5. The CDR3 DNA reads TGCAGTGCTAGACCGCGACAGGGAAACTATGGCTACACCTTC. This sequence encodes CSARPRQGNYGYTF.

The chain uses TRBV29-1 and TRBJ2-1; TRBD2 is a possible D gene (6 bases). The V and J ends lost 3 bases and 4 bases respectively, with 10 bases between them. This CDR3 is built from 13 residues. Germline V gene lookup returns CDR1 SQVTM and CDR2 ANQGSEA. The CDR3 DNA is TGCAGCGTTGATGGCGGGGTATACAATGAGCAGTTCTTC. Translating gives CSVDGGVYNEQFF.

Many counts were recorded for this clonotype. The chain joins TRBV2 to TRBJ2-5; 10 bases are shared with TRBD2. Germline V lookup: CDR1 SNHLY, CDR2 FYNNEI. J was trimmed by 5 bases and V by 4 bases; bases with no gene match: 4. The CDR3 runs to 14 residues. CDR3 sequence reads: CASSALAGMETQYF. The CDR3 bases are TGTGCCAGCAGTGCACTAGCGGGAATGGAGACCCAGTACTTC.

This clonotype was counted only a few times. This chain links TRBV11-2 with TRBJ1-2; D is uncertain. The germline CDR1 and CDR2 sequences are SGHAT and FQNNGV. This CDR3 contains 14 residues. The V end was cut by 5 bases, the J end by 2 bases, with 12 bases between. As DNA, the CDR3 is TGTGCCAGCAGCCCAGCAGCCAGCAACTATGGCTACACCTTC. Protein product: CASSPAASNYGYTF.

The rearrangement links TRBV7-9 to TRBJ2-5; 8 nucleotides line up with TRBD2. The J segment lost 2 bases and the V segment lost 3 bases, leaving 5 bases of the junction unmatched. The CDR3 extends over 15 amino acids. Looked up from germline, CDR1 is SEHNR and CDR2 is FQNEAQ (reference sequence). CDR3 region: CASSLPRLAQETQYF. The CDR3 DNA sequence: TGTGCCAGCAGCTTGCCCCGACTAGCGCAAGAGACCCAGTACTTC.

The chain links TRBV11-2 to TRBJ2-7, with no clear D. The CDR3 is 12 amino acids. V gave up 5 bases and J gave up 7 bases, with 12 bases separating them. Germline assignment: CDR1 SGHAT and CDR2 FQNNGV. DNA of the CDR3: TGTGCCAGCAGCCAAGGCCGGTCGGAGCAGTACTTC. This gives the protein CASSQGRSEQYF. Full variable domain (remainder filled in from reference TRBV11-2 and TRBJ2-7): EAGVAQSPRYKIIEKRQSVAFWCNPISGHATLYWYQQILGQGPKLLIQFQNNGVVDDSQLPKDRFSAERLKGVDSTLKIQPAKLEDSAVYLCASSQGRSEQYFGPGTRLTVT.

J is TRBJ2-6 and V is TRBV7-9; 7 bases agree with TRBD2. Germline assignment: CDR1 SEHNR and CDR2 FQNEAQ (reference sequence). V was pared by 5 bases and J by 2 bases, with 6 bases of the junction left unmatched. The CDR3 has 16 residues. The CDR3: CASSPGEGAGANVLTF. CDR3 nucleotides: TGTGCCAGCAGCCCCGGGGAGGGTGCTGGGGCCAACGTCCTGACTTTC.

This clonotype was picked up a small number of times. V gene TRBV15 combines with J gene TRBJ2-7; 15 bases line up with TRBD2. V dropped 2 bases and J dropped 9; count of bases not matched to a gene: 29. Germline lookup yields CDR1 LNHNV and CDR2 YYDKDF (reference sequence). The CDR3 consists of 23 residues. CDR3 region: CATSRHSGTVGLAGGPRFLGQYF. CDR3 nucleotide sequence: TGTGCCACCAGCAGACACTCCGGGACCGTCGGACTAGCGGGAGGGCCACGATTCTTAGGGCAGTACTTC.

The chain employs TRBV29-1 and TRBJ2-7, with TRBD2 matching over 7 bases. The V segment lost 4 bases and the J segment 3 bases; nucleotides outside the gene matches: 9. Germline CDR1 reads SQVTM; CDR2 reads ANQGSEA. The CDR3 runs 14 residues. The CDR3 sequence: CSVGRRETRYEQYF. The CDR3 nucleotides are TGCAGCGTTGGACGGCGGGAGACCCGCTACGAGCAGTACTTC.

The gene calls are TRBV7-9 and TRBJ2-7; possible D gene TRBD2, 6 bases. Germline lookup yields CDR1 SEHNR and CDR2 FQNEAQ (reference sequence). The CDR3 is 13 amino acids. V was trimmed by 8 bases and J by 7 bases, leaving 18 bases between them. The CDR3 protein is CASYPWGVGEQYF. CDR3 nucleotide sequence: TGTGCCAGCTACCCCTGGGGGGTGGGTGAGCAGTACTTC.

This clonotype has at least ten counts. The gene calls are TRBV29-1 and TRBJ1-2; D not resolved. CDR3 length: 12 residues. The V gene lost 1 base and the J gene lost 8 bases, with 11 bases spanning the gap. The germline gives CDR1 SQVTM, CDR2 ANQGSEA. As DNA, the CDR3 is TGCAGCGTTGAAGGTCCGTCGAGGGGCTACACCTTC. Translated: CSVEGPSRGYTF.

V and J are TRBV7-8 and TRBJ1-2; 9 bases map to TRBD1. The germline V gene has CDR1 SGHVS and CDR2 FQNEAQ. The CDR3 is 17 residues long. With V trimmed by 6 bases and J by 3 bases, 14 bases remained unmatched. The chain's CDR3 is CASSTYRGLSPHYGYTF. The CDR3 DNA follows: TGTGCCAGCAGTACATACAGGGGGCTTTCGCCCCACTATGGCTACACCTTC.

The chain is built from TRBV9 and TRBJ1-6, with unresolved D. Germline V lookup: CDR1 SGDLS, CDR2 YYNGEE. The CDR3 is 14 residues long. The V end was cut by 0 bases, the J end by 10 bases, with 11 bases between. This chain's CDR3 is CASSVGGKGSPLHF. The CDR3, as DNA: TGTGCCAGCAGCGTAGGGGGAAAGGGCTCACCCCTCCACTTT. Full variable domain (remainder filled in from reference TRBV9 and TRBJ1-6): DSGVTQTPKHLITATGQRVTLRCSPRSGDLSVYWYQQSLDQGLQFLIQYYNGEERAKGNILERFSAQQFPDLHSELNLSSLELGDSALYFCASSVGGKGSPLHFGNGTRLTVT.

This clonotype was counted many times. CDR3 in amino acids: CATSGGINQPQHF. The CDR3 DNA reads TGTGCCACCAGTGGGGGCATCAATCAGCCCCAGCATTTT. The chain employs TRBV24-1 and TRBJ1-5; possibly TRBD1 for D (5 bases). Germline assignment: CDR1 KGHDR and CDR2 SFDVKD. With 5 bases removed from V and 3 bases from J, the gap between germline ends came to 7 bases. The CDR3 is 13 residues long.